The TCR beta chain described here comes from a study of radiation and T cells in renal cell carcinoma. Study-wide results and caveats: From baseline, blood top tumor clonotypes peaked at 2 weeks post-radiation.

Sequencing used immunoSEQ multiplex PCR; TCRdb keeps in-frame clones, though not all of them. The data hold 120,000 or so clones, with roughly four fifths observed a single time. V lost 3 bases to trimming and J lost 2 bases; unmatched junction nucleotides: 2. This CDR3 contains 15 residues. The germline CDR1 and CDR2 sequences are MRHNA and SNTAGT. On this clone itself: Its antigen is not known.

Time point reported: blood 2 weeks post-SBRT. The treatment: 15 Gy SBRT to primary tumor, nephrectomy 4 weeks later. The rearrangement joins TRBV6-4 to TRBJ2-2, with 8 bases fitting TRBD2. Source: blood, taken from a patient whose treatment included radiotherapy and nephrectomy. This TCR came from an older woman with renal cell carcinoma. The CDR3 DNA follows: TGTGCCAGCAGTGAGGTAGCGGGAAACACCGGGGAGCTGTTTTTT. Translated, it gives CASSEVAGNTGELFF.